The 22 T cell receptor beta chains below all came from one sample that was sequenced in a study of shared clonotypes between healthy human individuals. Assay: immunoSEQ multiplex PCR; the TCRdb copy retains only in-frame clones and omits some. In the table there are over a million clones, around 95% of which are singletons. The sequencing input was naive CD4+ T cells sorted from blood. As to subset: CD45RA+ positively selected. All receptors derive from a man aged 25 to 40 in good health.

The chain couples TRBV9 to TRBJ2-2; D gene unclear. The CDR3 is 15 amino acids. Germline V CDR1 and CDR2: SGDLS, YYNGEE. V dropped 4 bases and J dropped 7 bases, with 17 bases sitting between them. In nucleotides, the CDR3 is TGTGCCAGCAGCATCGGGCCTCGGTCTCACGGGGAGCTGTTTTTT. Translation gives CASSIGPRSHGELFF. Variable domain in full (rest from reference TRBV9 and TRBJ2-2): DSGVTQTPKHLITATGQRVTLRCSPRSGDLSVYWYQQSLDQGLQFLIQYYNGEERAKGNILERFSAQQFPDLHSELNLSSLELGDSALYFCASSIGPRSHGELFFGEGSRLTVL.

The V call is TRBV5-6, the J call TRBJ1-5; no clear D. The CDR3 is 15 residues long. Germline CDR1 and CDR2: SGHDT and YYEEEE. V was pared by 1 base and J by 0 bases, with 8 bases between. Written as DNA, the CDR3 is TGTGCCAGCAGCTTGATGGACTATAGCAATCAGCCCCAGCATTTT. It yields the protein CASSLMDYSNQPQHF.

This clone showed up just once. The sample has other DNA sequences that encode this CDR3 too. The chain has TRBV18 and TRBJ1-5; no definite D call. This CDR3 is built from 13 residues. CDR1 is KGHSH and CDR2 is LQKENI in the germline V gene. Deletions cut 1 base from V and 4 bases from J, with 5 bases between. The CDR3 region is CASSPQGNQPQHF. The CDR3 bases are TGTGCCAGCTCACCACAGGGTAATCAGCCCCAGCATTTT.

The DNA for the CDR3 is TGTGCCAGCAGTTACTCGTCGGACTGGCAGCCCCAGCATTTT. It translates to CASSYSSDWQPQHF. The chain has TRBV6-6 and TRBJ1-5, with no clear D. Germline CDR1 and CDR2: MNHNY and SVGAGI (reference sequence). CDR3 size: 14 residues. V was pared by 0 bases and J by 7 bases, with 10 bases between.

This chain connects TRBV4-3 to TRBJ2-3, with D maybe TRBD2 (5 bases). Germline assignment: CDR1 LGHNA and CDR2 YSLEER. Trimming shortened V by 3 bases and J by 1 base, and 8 bases separated the two germline ends. CDR3 size: 14 residues. CDR3 amino acids: CASSQRTGTDTQYF. CDR3 coding DNA: TGCGCCAGCAGCCAGCGGACTGGCACAGATACGCAGTATTTT.

In the case of this clone: An end of the junction does not agree with germline; a read error may underlie this. This chain joins TRBV5-1 and TRBJ2-1; TRBD1 or TRBD2 may be the D gene (6 bases each). The CDR3 sequence is 15 residues long. CDR1 is SGHRS, CDR2 YFSETQ, per germline. CDR3: CASTPETGAYNGQFF. CDR3 bases: TGCGCCAGCACCCCTGAGACGGGGGCCTACAATGGGCAGTTCTTC.

The chain recombines TRBV30 with TRBJ2-3, with 11 nucleotides matching TRBD2. J lost 10 bases, V lost 0 bases, and 9 bases had no gene match. The CDR3 sequence is 15 residues long. Germline CDR1 reads GTSNPN; CDR2 reads SVGIG (reference sequence). The CDR3 DNA sequence: TGTGCCTGGAGTGTATTAGCGGGAGGGCCTACCGCGCAGTATTTT. Translating it yields CAWSVLAGGPTAQYF.

The chain uses TRBV9 and TRBJ1-2; TRBD1 matches at 8 bases. The junction had 16 bases not matched to a gene; V was cut back by 4 bases and J by 8 bases. The CDR3 is 16 amino acids. Germline-derived CDR1 and CDR2 are SGDLS and YYNGEE. The CDR3 nucleotides are TGTGCCAGCAGCCCTACCAGGCTGGACAGGGCGGTCGGCTACACCTTC. It codes for CASSPTRLDRAVGYTF.

The gene calls are TRBV6-5 and TRBJ1-2, with 8 bases identical to TRBD1. From germline, CDR1 is MNHEY and CDR2 SVGAGI. The CDR3 is made up of 15 amino acids. V dropped 3 bases and J dropped 2; count of bases not matched to a gene: 5. CDR3: CASSYTDRVNYGYTF. The CDR3 region has the DNA TGTGCCAGCAGTTATACGGACAGGGTGAACTATGGCTACACCTTC.

This chain uses TRBV5-1 with TRBJ2-5, with TRBD2 identical over 7 bases. The CDR3 sequence is 14 residues long. J lost 4 bases, V lost 1 base, and 4 bases had no gene match. CDR1 is SGHRS, CDR2 YFSETQ, per germline. CDR3 in amino acids: CASSLSTGGETQYF. CDR3 DNA: TGCGCCAGCAGCTTGAGTACGGGGGGAGAGACCCAGTACTTC.

This clone was picked up a small number of times. The same CDR3 is also encoded by other DNA sequences in this sample. The DNA for the CDR3 is TGTGCCAGCAGCTTACCGGGCACTGAAGCTTTCTTT. It encodes CASSLPGTEAFF. The gene calls are TRBV5-4 and TRBJ1-1; D gene unclear. CDR1 and CDR2 from the germline V gene are SGHNT and YYREEE (reference sequence). The V gene lost 2 bases and the J gene lost 4 bases, with 6 bases spanning the gap. The CDR3 has 12 residues.

CDR3 bases: TGTGCCAGCAGTGAATTGCAGGGGTTGTTGAACACTGAAGCTTTCTTT. Protein product: CASSELQGLLNTEAFF. V gene TRBV6-1 combines with J gene TRBJ1-1, with D possibly matching TRBD1 (6 bases). Germline loops: CDR1 MNHNS, CDR2 SASEGT. V shed 2 bases and J shed 0 bases, with 13 bases lying between them. This CDR3 spans 16 amino acids.

This CDR3 is CASSPLNGANLPGANVLTF. In DNA form, the CDR3 reads TGTGCCAGCTCACCATTAAACGGAGCCAACCTCCCTGGGGCCAACGTCCTGACTTTC. The chain is built from TRBV18 and TRBJ2-6; no clear D gene. Germline CDR1 reads KGHSH; CDR2 reads LQKENI. The length of the CDR3 is 19 residues. With 2 bases removed from V and 2 bases from J, the gap between germline ends came to 19 bases.

This chain links TRBV6-6 with TRBJ1-5; the match to TRBD1 covers 7 bases. V lost 9 bases and J lost 5; bases outside the gene matches: 4. The CDR3 has 12 amino acids. Germline V gene sequence: CDR1 MNHNY, CDR2 SVGAGI (reference sequence). The chain's CDR3 is CASRQGDQPQHF. For the CDR3, the DNA is TGTGCCAGTCGACAGGGCGATCAGCCCCAGCATTTT.

The chain links TRBV7-2 to TRBJ2-1; 10 bases agree with TRBD2. The CDR3 is 17 residues long. Germline CDR1 and CDR2: SGHTA and FQGNSA. V lost 3 bases and J lost 4; bases outside the gene matches: 9. The CDR3 loop is CASSLILAGLAYNEQFF. The CDR3 coding sequence is TGTGCCAGCAGCTTGATACTAGCGGGATTGGCATACAATGAGCAGTTCTTC. The full variable domain, completed using reference TRBV7-2 and TRBJ2-1, is GAGVSQSPSNKVTEKGKDVELRCDPISGHTALYWYRQSLGQGLEFLIYFQGNSAPDKSGLPSDRFSAERTGGSVSTLTIQRTQQEDSAVYLCASSLILAGLAYNEQFFGPGTRLTVL.

The chain combines TRBV10-2 with TRBJ2-1, with no clear D. Germline loops: CDR1 WSHSY, CDR2 SAAADI. The ends were cut back, 3 bases at V and 3 bases at J, with 12 bases in the middle. This CDR3 region has 15 residues. CDR3 nucleotides: TGCGCCAGCAGTGACGGCGGAGTAGTCTACAATGAGCAGTTCTTC. Its translation is CASSDGGVVYNEQFF.

The rearrangement links TRBV5-6 to TRBJ2-1, with 8 nucleotides matching TRBD1. CDR3 length equals 13 residues. Trimming removed 5 bases from V and 6 bases from J; junction bases left unmatched: 4. Per germline, CDR1 SGHDT and CDR2 YYEEEE. The CDR3 reads CASRDRGSNEQFF. The CDR3 DNA is TGTGCCAGCAGAGACAGGGGATCCAATGAGCAGTTCTTC.

The V call is TRBV28, the J call TRBJ2-5, with D perhaps matching TRBD1 (6 bases). V was shortened by 6 bases and J by 2 bases, with 13 bases between the two germline ends. Germline V gene lookup returns CDR1 MDHEN and CDR2 SYDVKM. This CDR3 region has 14 residues. This CDR3 reads CASSLGGQQETQYF. The CDR3 nucleotides read TGTGCCAGCAGCTTAGGGGGACAACAAGAGACCCAGTACTTC. The full variable domain, rest sourced from reference TRBV28 and TRBJ2-5, is DVKVTQSSRYLVKRTGEKVFLECVQDMDHENMFWYRQDPGLGLRLIYFSYDVKMKEKGDIPEGYSVSREKKERFSLILESASTNQTSMYLCASSLGGQQETQYFGPGTRLLVL.

The chain employs TRBV23-1 and TRBJ2-5; TRBD1 matches 8 bases. TRBV23-1 is known as an ORF, though its function is uncertain. This CDR3 has 16 residues. V trimming: 4 bases; J trimming: 1 base; junction bases outside the gene matches: 8. DNA for the CDR3: TGCGCCAGCAGTCGGAGAAACAGGGGGACCCAAGAGACCCAGTACTTC. Translation: CASSRRNRGTQETQYF.

This clone came up once. The CDR3 sequence is CASSYAGTGNTEAFF. In DNA form, the CDR3 reads TGTGCCAGCAGTTACGCCGGGACGGGGAACACTGAAGCTTTCTTT. This chain uses TRBV6-5 with TRBJ1-1, with a tentative D call TRBD1 (5 bases). Germline CDR1 reads MNHEY; CDR2 reads SVGAGI. The CDR3 has 15 residues. V was shortened by 2 bases and J by 1 base, with 11 bases between the two germline ends.

In the case of this clone: This CDR3 is also generated by other DNA sequences in the sample. In DNA form, the CDR3 reads TGTGCCAGCAGTACGTTCTACGAGCAGTACTTC. The encoded protein is CASSTFYEQYF. The chain links TRBV28 to TRBJ2-7, with unresolved D. Germline V CDR1 and CDR2: MDHEN, SYDVKM. This CDR3 is built from 11 residues. The V and J ends lost 5 bases and 3 bases respectively, with 5 bases between them.

This chain links TRBV10-3 with TRBJ2-5, with D tentatively TRBD1 or TRBD2 (5 bases each). CDR1 is ENHRY, CDR2 SYGVKD, per germline. CDR3 length equals 15 residues. With 6 bases removed from V and 2 bases from J, the gap between germline ends came to 16 bases. Here the CDR3 DNA reads TGTGCCATCAGAACGGGACCGCCCGGTCAAGAGACCCAGTACTTC. Its protein is CAIRTGPPGQETQYF.